These 20 T cell receptor beta chains originate from one sample sequenced in a study of shared clonotypes between healthy human individuals. Assay: immunoSEQ multiplex PCR; the TCRdb copy retains only in-frame clones and omits some. The repertoire has millions of clones, about 95% of them found once; the top ten carry approximately 1.2%. Selected positively for CCR7 and CD45RO-negative, naive CD8 cells excluded terminally differentiated effector memory CD45RA+ cells. The sequenced sample consisted of naive CD8+ T cells sorted from blood. All receptors derive from a man aged 18 to 29 in good health.

This chain uses TRBV6-5 with TRBJ2-2; the D is unclear. This CDR3 region has 15 residues. V was shortened by 5 bases and J by 0 bases, with 10 bases between the two germline ends. Per the germline V gene, CDR1 is MNHEY and CDR2 is SVGAGI. CDR3 DNA sequence: TGTGCCAGCAGTCCCCTTATCCCGAACACCGGGGAGCTGTTTTTT. It is translated as CASSPLIPNTGELFF.

The J gene is TRBJ1-1, the V gene TRBV7-8; D is unresolved. The ends were cut back, 1 base at V and 3 bases at J, with 6 bases in the middle. Germline lookup yields CDR1 SGHVS and CDR2 FQNEAQ. CDR3 length: 13 residues. CDR3 sequence (DNA): TGTGCCAGCAGCTTAGGTCCAGACACTGAAGCTTTCTTT. It codes for CASSLGPDTEAFF. The full variable domain, with the rest looked up from reference TRBV7-8 and TRBJ1-1, is GAGVSQSPRYKVAKRGQDVALRCDPISGHVSLFWYQQALGQGPEFLTYFQNEAQLDKSGLPSDRFFAERPEGSVSTLKIQRTQQEDSAVYLCASSLGPDTEAFFGQGTRLTVV.

V usage is TRBV7-9 and J usage is TRBJ2-1; TRBD2 matches 11 bases. Germline trimming cut 3 bases from V and 8 bases from J; bases unmatched to any gene: 6. CDR1 is SEHNR and CDR2 is FQNEAQ in the germline V gene (reference sequence). The CDR3 is 15 residues long. Here the CDR3 reads CASSLLAGGVDEQFF. The CDR3 DNA reads TGTGCCAGCAGCTTGCTAGCGGGGGGTGTGGATGAGCAGTTCTTC.

With regard to this clone: Other nucleotide sequences in the sample specify the same CDR3. The V gene is TRBV2, the J gene TRBJ1-5, with unresolved D. The CDR3 totals 12 residues. Trimming left V 4 bases short and J 4 bases short, with 5 bases between. Germline CDR1 and CDR2: SNHLY and FYNNEI. In nucleotides, the CDR3 is TGTGCCAGCAGTGTGGGGAATCAGCCCCAGCATTTT. Translated: CASSVGNQPQHF.

The CDR3 spells CAIMGTGTGDTGELFF. CDR3 bases: TGTGCCATCATGGGCACCGGGACAGGTGACACCGGGGAGCTGTTTTTT. The V gene is TRBV10-3, the J gene TRBJ2-2; the match to TRBD1 covers 8 bases. J lost 3 bases, V lost 7 bases, and 10 bases had no gene match. Germline CDR1 reads ENHRY; CDR2 reads SYGVKD. This CDR3 has 16 amino acids.

The V call is TRBV27, the J call TRBJ1-2; maybe TRBD1 (5 bases). V shed 5 bases and J shed 10 bases, with 17 bases lying between them. The CDR3 consists of 13 residues. Germline V gives CDR1 MNHEY, CDR2 SMNVEV (reference sequence). The CDR3 DNA sequence: TGTGCCAGCAGTCCCTTAACAGGATCTTTCTACACCTTC. Translation gives CASSPLTGSFYTF.

This chain links TRBV7-9 with TRBJ2-7, with D hard to call. The germline CDR1 and CDR2 sequences are SEHNR and FQNEAQ (reference sequence). The CDR3 consists of 12 residues. V gave up 8 bases and J gave up 0 bases, with 8 bases separating them. The CDR3 region has the DNA TGTGCCAGCCAGTCTAGCTCCTACGAGCAGTACTTC. Protein product: CASQSSSYEQYF.

This clone has just one count. The rearrangement links TRBV4-1 to TRBJ1-1; D is unclear. The germline V gene encodes CDR1 MGHRA and CDR2 YSYEKL. V lost 2 bases and J 1 base, leaving 17 bases between the germline ends. The CDR3 covers 17 residues. The chain's CDR3 is CASSQPLEGPKNTEAFF. CDR3 DNA sequence: TGCGCCAGCAGCCAACCTTTGGAGGGTCCTAAGAACACTGAAGCTTTCTTT.

This chain connects TRBV5-1 to TRBJ1-1; no clear D gene. Trimming took 0 bases from V and 0 from J, leaving 6 bases between them. Germline loops: CDR1 SGHRS, CDR2 YFSETQ. This CDR3 has 14 residues. In nucleotides, the CDR3 is TGCGCCAGCAGCTTGGACAGCATGAACACTGAAGCTTTCTTT. It is translated as CASSLDSMNTEAFF.

The J gene is TRBJ1-2, the V gene TRBV9, with a possible D match to TRBD1 (5 bases). This CDR3 is 15 amino acids long. The V end was cut by 3 bases, the J end by 4 bases, with 16 bases between. Per germline, CDR1 SGDLS and CDR2 YYNGEE. The CDR3 protein is CASSAEGVPVYGYTF. DNA for the CDR3: TGTGCCAGCAGCGCCGAAGGGGTCCCCGTCTATGGCTACACCTTC.

The CDR3 DNA reads TGTGCCAGCAGCCCGGACGGATCTCTGCCAGATACGCAGTATTTT. Translated, it gives CASSPDGSLPDTQYF. The gene calls are TRBV6-5 and TRBJ2-3; D not certain. The germline V and J ends were trimmed by 6 bases and 4 bases, with 17 bases remaining between them. The CDR3 is 15 residues long. Germline CDR1 MNHEY, CDR2 SVGAGI.

The chain uses TRBV9 and TRBJ2-3; D may be TRBD1 (6 bases). With 4 bases removed from V and 2 bases from J, the gap between germline ends came to 14 bases. This CDR3 has 15 amino acids. Germline V CDR1 and CDR2: SGDLS, YYNGEE. In DNA form, the CDR3 reads TGTGCCAGCAGCAAAGAACAGGGTGTCACAGATACGCAGTATTTT. It encodes CASSKEQGVTDTQYF.

The chain uses TRBV6-1 and TRBJ2-5; D is possibly TRBD1 or TRBD2 (5 bases each). Trimming took 2 bases from V and 4 from J, leaving 8 bases between them. Germline V gene data show CDR1 as MNHNS and CDR2 as SASEGT. This CDR3 contains 13 residues. The CDR3 DNA is TGTGCCAGCAGTGAAACGGGGCGAGAGACCCAGTACTTC. Translated, it gives CASSETGRETQYF.

The rearrangement links TRBV30 to TRBJ1-5, with D possibly TRBD1 on 5 matching bases. The CDR3 sequence is 14 residues long. Germline V lookup: CDR1 GTSNPN, CDR2 SVGIG (reference sequence). Trimming pared 4 bases from V and 5 bases from J, leaving 15 bases between. CDR3 amino acids: CAWTPGIGDQPQHF. For the CDR3, the DNA is TGTGCCTGGACCCCAGGGATCGGCGATCAGCCCCAGCATTTT.

The chain employs TRBV10-2 and TRBJ1-1; 9 nucleotides agree with TRBD1. J was trimmed by 6 bases and V by 6 bases; bases with no gene match: 5. CDR1 is WSHSY and CDR2 is SAAADI in the germline V gene. The CDR3 spans 13 residues. Here the CDR3 DNA reads TGCGCCAGCAGGGAGGGGACAGGGCCTGAAGCTTTCTTT. This codes for CASREGTGPEAFF.

The DNA for the CDR3 is TGTGCCAGCAGCGTAGAGGGACTAGCCCAGGATGAGCAGTTCTTC. Residues: CASSVEGLAQDEQFF. The chain is built from TRBV9 and TRBJ2-1; 9 nucleotides align to TRBD2. CDR1 and CDR2 from the germline V gene are SGDLS and YYNGEE. V lost 0 bases to trimming and J lost 8 bases; unmatched junction nucleotides: 6. The CDR3 covers 15 residues.

J is TRBJ2-2 and V is TRBV27; the match to TRBD2 covers 9 bases. Germline V gives CDR1 MNHEY, CDR2 SMNVEV (reference sequence). CDR3 length: 15 amino acids. V shed 6 bases, J shed 5 bases, and the junction held 7 bases outside the gene matches. CDR3 DNA sequence: TGTGCCAGCAGCCCCCAGGCGGGAGGGACCGGGGAGCTGTTTTTT. Its protein product is CASSPQAGGTGELFF.

V usage is TRBV4-1 and J usage is TRBJ2-3; D ambiguous. Germline CDR1 reads MGHRA; CDR2 reads YSYEKL. Trimming took 4 bases from V and 1 from J, leaving 12 bases between them. The length of the CDR3 is 15 residues. The CDR3 DNA follows: TGCGCCAGCAGCCCCATGGTGGGCGGCACAGATACGCAGTATTTT. Its protein is CASSPMVGGTDTQYF.

V usage is TRBV5-4 and J usage is TRBJ2-3, with 8 bases that match TRBD2. V lost 4 bases and J lost 1; bases outside the gene matches: 11. The CDR3 is 17 residues long. CDR1 and CDR2 from the germline V gene are SGHNT and YYREEE (reference sequence). The CDR3 DNA is TGTGCCAGCAGCCCCGGGAGAGCGGGAGAGGGCACAGATACGCAGTATTTT. Translation gives CASSPGRAGEGTDTQYF.

With respect to this clone: Other DNA variants within this sample encode the same CDR3. This sequence joins TRBV19 and TRBJ1-2, with TRBD1 as a possible D gene (6 bases). The CDR3 totals 13 residues. CDR1 is LNHDA, CDR2 SQIVND, per germline (reference sequence). V gave up 1 base and J gave up 5 bases, with 8 bases separating them. CDR3 DNA sequence: TGTGCCAGTAGTATAGCGGGGGCGTATGGCTACACCTTC. It translates to CASSIAGAYGYTF.